These 10 T cell receptor beta chains originate from one sample sequenced in a study of blood T cell repertoires in COVID-19. Generated by immunoSEQ multiplex PCR, the TCRdb table keeps only in-frame clones and is missing some. The table includes about 220,000 clones, 84% detected once. Material: peripheral blood. All receptors derive from a man aged 25 to 40 with active or convalescent COVID-19.

The chain combines TRBV28 with TRBJ2-3, with a weak D call TRBD1 (7 bases). Trimming shortened V by 10 bases and J by 3 bases, and 14 bases separated the two germline ends. CDR3 size: 13 residues. Germline assignment: CDR1 MDHEN and CDR2 SYDVKM. DNA of the CDR3: TGTGCCACTACAGGGGACTGGACAGATACGCAGTATTTT. It is translated as CATTGDWTDTQYF.

This chain joins TRBV28 and TRBJ2-7, with a possible D match to TRBD1 (5 bases). With 4 bases removed from V and 0 bases from J, the gap between germline ends came to 10 bases. The V gene's germline CDR1 is MDHEN and CDR2 SYDVKM. The CDR3 length is 14 residues. CDR3 coding DNA: TGTGCCAGCAGTTCAGGGATACACTCCTACGAGCAGTACTTC. It specifies CASSSGIHSYEQYF. The full variable domain, rest sourced from reference TRBV28 and TRBJ2-7, is DVKVTQSSRYLVKRTGEKVFLECVQDMDHENMFWYRQDPGLGLRLIYFSYDVKMKEKGDIPEGYSVSREKKERFSLILESASTNQTSMYLCASSSGIHSYEQYFGPGTRLTVT.

The V and J genes are TRBV19 and TRBJ2-5; TRBD1 aligns across 8 bases. CDR3 length equals 15 residues. Trimming took 7 bases from V and 5 from J; bases not matched to a gene: 12. Germline loops: CDR1 LNHDA, CDR2 SQIVND (reference sequence). The DNA for the CDR3 is TGTGCCAGTACCGGGACAGGCCCCGAGCGGGAGACCCAGTACTTC. This encodes CASTGTGPERETQYF.

The genes are TRBV6-5 and TRBJ1-2, with D perhaps matching TRBD1 (5 bases). This CDR3 is built from 13 residues. With 0 bases removed from V and 9 bases from J, the gap between germline ends came to 11 bases. Looked up from germline, CDR1 is MNHEY and CDR2 is SVGAGI. The chain's CDR3 is CASSYSGGDSYTF. The CDR3, as DNA: TGTGCCAGCAGTTACTCGGGAGGGGATAGCTACACCTTC.

This sequence joins TRBV6-5 and TRBJ1-3, with 9 bases that match TRBD1. There are 15 residues in the CDR3. Germline V gene sequence: CDR1 MNHEY, CDR2 SVGAGI. The V segment lost 8 bases and the J segment 0 bases; nucleotides outside the gene matches: 5. For the CDR3, the DNA is TGTGCCAGCGGGACAGGGACTCGCTCTGGAAACACCATATATTTT. Amino acids: CASGTGTRSGNTIYF.

The chain is built from TRBV7-3 and TRBJ2-5; 8 nucleotides agree with TRBD1. The J segment lost 4 bases and the V segment lost 3 bases, leaving 7 bases of the junction unmatched. The CDR3 length is 15 residues. Germline V gives CDR1 SGHTA, CDR2 FQGTGA. The CDR3 is CASSLTGARLETQYF. CDR3 in DNA: TGTGCCAGCAGCTTGACAGGGGCCCGGTTAGAGACCCAGTACTTC.

The J gene is TRBJ2-7, the V gene TRBV5-4; D unclear. The CDR3 length is 15 residues. V lost 6 bases and J lost 1, with 17 bases in between. In germline, CDR1 is SGHNT, CDR2 YYREEE (reference sequence). The chain's CDR3 is CASTLSGHSSYEQYF. DNA of the CDR3: TGTGCCAGCACCCTCTCGGGTCACTCTTCCTACGAGCAGTACTTC. Supplemented by reference TRBV5-4 and TRBJ2-7, the full variable domain reads ETGVTQSPTHLIKTRGQQVTLRCSSQSGHNTVSWYQQALGQGPQFIFQYYREEENGRGNFPPRFSGLQFPNYSSELNVNALELDDSALYLCASTLSGHSSYEQYFGPGTRLTVT.

The chain recombines TRBV18 with TRBJ1-1; TRBD1 agrees at 8 bases. CDR1 and CDR2 from the germline V gene are KGHSH and LQKENI. V dropped 3 bases and J dropped 7; count of bases not matched to a gene: 13. The CDR3 spans 16 residues. This CDR3 reads CASSPLLGQGLFEAFF. The CDR3, as DNA: TGTGCCAGCTCACCTCTTCTAGGACAGGGTCTGTTTGAAGCTTTCTTT.

The chain joins TRBV28 to TRBJ1-1, with 9 bases fitting TRBD1. J gave up 5 bases and V 6 bases, and 10 bases lay outside the gene matches. Per the germline V gene, CDR1 is MDHEN and CDR2 is SYDVKM. The CDR3 is 15 amino acids. CDR3 region: CASSSSGTGITEAFF. The CDR3 DNA is TGTGCCAGCAGCTCGTCCGGGACAGGGATTACTGAAGCTTTCTTT. Variable domain in full (rest from reference TRBV28 and TRBJ1-1): DVKVTQSSRYLVKRTGEKVFLECVQDMDHENMFWYRQDPGLGLRLIYFSYDVKMKEKGDIPEGYSVSREKKERFSLILESASTNQTSMYLCASSSSGTGITEAFFGQGTRLTVV.

The CDR3, as DNA: TGCGCCAGCAGGAGGTACGGGGGGCCTATGAATGAGCAGTTCTTC. Translated: CASRRYGGPMNEQFF. The gene calls are TRBV5-1 and TRBJ2-1, with TRBD2 as a possible D gene (7 bases). Germline-derived CDR1 and CDR2 are SGHRS and YFSETQ. The CDR3 loop spans 15 amino acids. With 5 bases removed from V and 7 bases from J, the gap between germline ends came to 19 bases.